Following are 27 T cell receptor beta chains from one sample sequenced in a study of blood T cells in healthy people across ages. A second PCR, run for about 7 to 12 cycles, used a sample-barcoded 5' primer plus a J-beta primer mix. TCRdb independently ran MiXCR on the 5' RACE reads; one entry per CDR3 protein. The table lists about 570,000 distinct CDR3 sequences, roughly a quarter of them singletons, with 3.6% in the top ten. These data were also filed under a second study, of T cells of mothers and their children.

What was sequenced was blood. The receptors come from a boy younger than 10 in good health.

The chain couples TRBV6-5 to TRBJ2-1; D gene ambiguous. This CDR3 has 14 residues. Trimming pared 6 bases from V and 7 bases from J, leaving 16 bases between. Germline V CDR1 and CDR2: MNHEY, SVGAGI. DNA for the CDR3: TGTGCCAGCAGGGTAGAGGACCGTGATAATGAGCAGTTCTTC. Amino acids: CASRVEDRDNEQFF.

This chain connects TRBV30 to TRBJ2-5; D is possibly TRBD1 or TRBD2 (5 bases each). This CDR3 is built from 13 residues. Germline lookup yields CDR1 GTSNPN and CDR2 SVGIG (reference sequence). V was cut by 2 bases and J by 4 bases, with 11 bases left in between. CDR3 bases: TGTGCCTGGAGTCCCGGGGCGGCAGAGACCCAGTACTTC. Protein product: CAWSPGAAETQYF. Using reference TRBV30 and TRBJ2-5 for the parts outside the CDR3, the full variable domain is SQTIHQWPATLVQPVGSPLSLECTVEGTSNPNLYWYRQAAGRGLQLLFYSVGIGQISSEVPQNLSASRPQDRQFILSSKKLLLSDSGFYLCAWSPGAAETQYFGPGTRLLVL.

The rearrangement uses TRBV6-5 and TRBJ1-6; no clear D. Trimming removed 6 bases from V and 6 bases from J, with 12 bases in between. The CDR3 spans 14 residues. Looked up from germline, CDR1 is MNHEY and CDR2 is SVGAGI. The CDR3 DNA sequence: TGTGCCAGCAGCTCCGGACGGACTAATTCACCCCTCCACTTT. This encodes CASSSGRTNSPLHF.

This chain connects TRBV10-3 to TRBJ1-5; D unclear. Germline lookup yields CDR1 ENHRY and CDR2 SYGVKD. Trimming removed 2 bases at V and 6 bases at J, with 11 bases between. The CDR3 is 14 residues long. The CDR3 nucleotides are TGTGCCATCAGTGAGGCTATATCGGTTCAGCCCCAGCATTTT. Encoded protein: CAISEAISVQPQHF.

This sequence joins TRBV12-3 or TRBV12-4 and TRBJ1-4, with D perhaps matching TRBD1 (6 bases). There are 15 residues in the CDR3. Trimming cost V 5 bases and J 7 bases, with 17 bases left between them. The CDR3 DNA reads TGTGCCAGCAGTAACCCAGGGGACTCAGGTGAAAAACTGTTTTTT. This encodes CASSNPGDSGEKLFF.

The V call is TRBV12-5, the J call TRBJ2-1; D assignment may be TRBD1 or TRBD2 (5 bases each). The CDR3 contains 15 residues. Trimming removed 7 bases from V and 1 base from J, with 14 bases in between. Germline V gives CDR1 LGHNT, CDR2 FRNRAP. This CDR3 reads CASAPGSGSYNEQFF. CDR3 bases: TGTGCTAGTGCCCCAGGGTCGGGGTCCTACAATGAGCAGTTCTTC.

In its sample, this clonotype was seen a few times. In nucleotides, the CDR3 is TGCAGCGTCACAGGGTGGGTCACTGAAGCTTTCTTT. Encoded protein: CSVTGWVTEAFF. The V call is TRBV29-1, the J call TRBJ1-1; maybe TRBD1 (6 bases). Germline CDR1 reads SQVTM; CDR2 reads ANQGSEA. The CDR3 runs to 12 residues. V lost 6 bases to trimming and J lost 4 bases, with 12 bases between them.

A few counts support this clonotype. The CDR3 DNA sequence: TGTGCCAGCAGCTTAAGTGGGGGGTTTGGGGAGACCCAGTACTTC. It is translated as CASSLSGGFGETQYF. The chain carries TRBV7-6 and TRBJ2-5; possible D gene TRBD2, 6 bases. The CDR3 is 15 amino acids. The V gene lost 2 bases and the J gene lost 5 bases, with 15 bases spanning the gap. CDR1 and CDR2 from the germline V gene are SGHVS and FNYEAQ.

This chain joins TRBV25-1 and TRBJ2-5, with 8 bases fitting TRBD2. The end of the DNA aligns better with TRBJ2-7, so the J call may be wrong. CDR1 is MGHDK, CDR2 SYGVNS, per germline. This CDR3 contains 13 residues. CDR3 sequence reads: CASSDRLALEQYF. The CDR3 DNA sequence: TGTGCCAGCAGTGACAGACTAGCGCTCGAGCAGTACTTC.

This chain uses TRBV19 with TRBJ2-1, with D perhaps TRBD1 or TRBD2 (6 bases each). Trimming took off 8 bases at V and 1 base at J, with 18 bases between the two ends. The germline V gene encodes CDR1 LNHDA and CDR2 SQIVND (reference sequence). CDR3 length: 16 amino acids. The CDR3, as DNA: TGTGCCAGTCCTAAAGGAGGGGGGCCATCCTACAATGAGCAGTTCTTC. Amino acid sequence: CASPKGGGPSYNEQFF.

V gene TRBV18 combines with J gene TRBJ2-7; TRBD1 is a possible D gene (5 bases). Trimming removed 3 bases at V and 6 bases at J, with 21 bases between. Germline loops: CDR1 KGHSH, CDR2 LQKENI. This CDR3 spans 16 amino acids. CDR3 in amino acids: CASSPHNPGNVGEQYF. As DNA, the CDR3 is TGTGCCAGCTCACCGCATAACCCAGGGAACGTTGGCGAGCAGTACTTC.

The CDR3 sequence: CASSPHPDRGNTGELFF. CDR3 nucleotide sequence: TGTGCCAGCAGTCCTCATCCCGACAGGGGGAACACCGGGGAGCTGTTTTTT. The rearrangement uses TRBV28 and TRBJ2-2; 8 bases fit TRBD1. Germline V gives CDR1 MDHEN, CDR2 SYDVKM. V lost 5 bases, J lost 1 base, and 9 bases stayed unmatched. This CDR3 is 17 amino acids long.

This clonotype was observed a few times. The genes are TRBV6-6 and TRBJ1-2, with a weak D call TRBD1 (6 bases). This CDR3 spans 16 amino acids. Germline V CDR1 and CDR2: MNHNY, SVGAGI (reference sequence). Trimming stripped 7 bases from V and 5 bases from J, with 23 bases between. CDR3 nucleotides: TGTGCCAGCACCTACGTCCGGGGGCGGGGATCATATGGCTACACCTTC. This translates into CASTYVRGRGSYGYTF.

CDR3 DNA: TGCGCCAGCAGCCGGCGGGACCCCGCAGACGAGCAGTACTTC. Amino acid sequence: CASSRRDPADEQYF. The gene calls are TRBV5-1 and TRBJ2-5; a weak D match, TRBD2 (6 bases). The DNA end favors TRBJ2-7, so the J call may be wrong. This CDR3 contains 14 residues. The germline CDR1 and CDR2 sequences are SGHRS and YFSETQ.

The chain joins TRBV6-2 or TRBV6-3 to TRBJ2-7, with 10 nucleotides matching TRBD2. Trimming at V came to 0 bases and at J to 1 base, leaving 3 bases not matched to a gene. The CDR3 totals 16 residues. The germline gives CDR1 MNHEY, CDR2 SVGEGT. The DNA for the CDR3 is TGTGCCAGCAGTTACTCCAGCGGGAGGGCATCCTACGAGCAGTACTTC. It yields the protein CASSYSSGRASYEQYF.

The count of this clonotype is one. This sequence joins TRBV7-2 and TRBJ2-1; 8 bases align to TRBD2. CDR1 is SGHTA, CDR2 FQGNSA, per germline. Germline trimming cut 5 bases from V and 1 base from J; bases unmatched to any gene: 7. This CDR3 comprises 16 residues. CDR3 DNA sequence: TGTGCCAGCAGCGCGCGAGCGGGGGAGTCCTACAATGAGCAGTTCTTC. Its translation: CASSARAGESYNEQFF.

This clonotype was seen a single time. The chain is built from TRBV6-6 and TRBJ1-1, with a weak D call TRBD1 (6 bases). Germline V gene lookup returns CDR1 MNHNY and CDR2 SVGAGI (reference sequence). Trimming removed 0 bases from V and 3 bases from J, with 11 bases in between. CDR3 size: 15 residues. The CDR3 DNA reads TGTGCCAGCAGTTACTCGGTCCAGGGGCACACTGAAGCTTTCTTT. Its protein product is CASSYSVQGHTEAFF.

This clonotype was counted between two and nine times. CDR3 DNA: TGTGCCAGCAGCTTCCACGGGGGAGTAGCCAAAAACATTCAGTACTTC. As protein: CASSFHGGVAKNIQYF. The J gene is TRBJ2-4, the V gene TRBV11-2; possible D gene TRBD2, 6 bases. Between the trimmed V and J ends, which lost 3 bases and 0 bases, there was a span of 12 bases. Germline CDR1 SGHAT, CDR2 FQNNGV. The CDR3 contains 16 residues.

This clonotype was found a few times. V is TRBV4-3 and J is TRBJ2-7; tentatively, D is TRBD1 (6 bases). The V end was cut by 4 bases, the J end by 3 bases, with 10 bases between. The germline CDR1 and CDR2 sequences are LGHNA and YSLEER. The CDR3 sequence is 13 residues long. CDR3 bases: TGCGCCAGCAGCCGCGGACAGTACTACGAGCAGTACTTC. This gives the protein CASSRGQYYEQYF.

This chain uses TRBV11-2 with TRBJ2-7; TRBD2 matches 13 bases. Germline-derived CDR1 and CDR2 are SGHAT and FQNNGV. J lost 11 bases, V lost 6 bases, and 7 bases had no gene match. There are 13 residues in the CDR3. The CDR3 nucleotides read TGTGCCAGCAGATCCGGGACTAGCGGGGAGGAGTACTTC. Amino acid sequence: CASRSGTSGEEYF.

This clonotype has only a few counts. V usage is TRBV14 and J usage is TRBJ2-7; 7 bases match TRBD2. Germline V gene lookup returns CDR1 SGHDN and CDR2 FVKESK. Trimming removed 5 bases from V and 1 base from J; junction bases left unmatched: 14. This CDR3 is built from 17 residues. In DNA, the CDR3 is TGTGCCAGCAGCTCCCTGCCAGGACTAGGAAGATCCTACGAGCAGTACTTC. Its translation: CASSSLPGLGRSYEQYF.

The chain employs TRBV30 and TRBJ2-7; D is uncertain. Germline-derived CDR1 and CDR2 are GTSNPN and SVGIG (reference sequence). The CDR3 has 12 residues. V was pared by 1 base and J by 2 bases, with 6 bases between. The chain's CDR3 is CAWSAAPYEQYF. In nucleotides, the CDR3 is TGTGCCTGGAGTGCGGCACCCTACGAGCAGTACTTC.

The V and J genes are TRBV29-1 and TRBJ2-5; TRBD2 agrees at 11 bases. Trimming removed 4 bases from V and 1 base from J; junction bases left unmatched: 5. Germline V gene lookup returns CDR1 SQVTM and CDR2 ANQGSEA. This CDR3 has 15 residues. The CDR3 sequence is CSVVTSGRLQETQYF. In nucleotides, the CDR3 is TGCAGCGTTGTAACTAGCGGGAGACTCCAAGAGACCCAGTACTTC.

The chain is built from TRBV3-1 and TRBJ1-1; 7 nucleotides line up with TRBD1. V was pared by 1 base and J by 1 base, with 6 bases of the junction left unmatched. In germline, CDR1 is LGHDT, CDR2 YNNKEL (reference sequence). This CDR3 spans 16 amino acids. The DNA of the CDR3 is TGTGCCAGCAGCCAAGCTCCGGGACAGAAGAACACTGAAGCTTTCTTT. This sequence encodes CASSQAPGQKNTEAFF.

This clonotype was recorded a few times. The chain links TRBV6-5 to TRBJ2-5, with D unresolved. The J call is uncertain, as TRBJ2-7 better fits the DNA end. Germline CDR1 MNHEY, CDR2 SVGAGI. This CDR3 comprises 15 residues. CDR3 bases: TGTGCCAGCAGTTACGAGTTTGGGGAAAACTACGAGCAGTACTTC. Translating it yields CASSYEFGENYEQYF.

V is TRBV4-3 and J is TRBJ2-1; D is uncertain. With 0 bases removed from V and 5 bases from J, the gap between germline ends came to 11 bases. The CDR3 extends over 15 amino acids. The germline V gene encodes CDR1 LGHNA and CDR2 YSLEER. The CDR3 reads CASSQDLLSNNEQFF. DNA of the CDR3: TGCGCCAGCAGCCAAGATTTGCTTAGCAACAATGAGCAGTTCTTC.

This rearrangement joins TRBV12-3 or TRBV12-4 to TRBJ2-2, with D possibly being TRBD2 (6 bases). This CDR3 is 16 amino acids long. Trimming pared 7 bases from V and 3 bases from J, leaving 18 bases between. CDR3 sequence: CASNRRGGFDTGELFF. CDR3 coding DNA: TGTGCCAGCAATCGACGTGGGGGGTTTGACACCGGGGAGCTGTTTTTT.